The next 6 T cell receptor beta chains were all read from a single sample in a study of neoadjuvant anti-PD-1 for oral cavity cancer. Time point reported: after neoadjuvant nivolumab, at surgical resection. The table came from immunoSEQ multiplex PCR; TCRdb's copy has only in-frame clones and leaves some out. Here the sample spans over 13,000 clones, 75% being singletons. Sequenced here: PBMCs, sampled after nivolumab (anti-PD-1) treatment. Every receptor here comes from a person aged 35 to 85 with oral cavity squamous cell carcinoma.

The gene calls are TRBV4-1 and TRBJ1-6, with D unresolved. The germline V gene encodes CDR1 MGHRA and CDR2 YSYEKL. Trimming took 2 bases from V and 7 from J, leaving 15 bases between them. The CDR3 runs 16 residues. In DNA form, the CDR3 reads TGCGCCAGCAGCCAAAGCGGAACCGGAGTCAATTCACCCCTCCACTTT. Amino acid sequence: CASSQSGTGVNSPLHF.

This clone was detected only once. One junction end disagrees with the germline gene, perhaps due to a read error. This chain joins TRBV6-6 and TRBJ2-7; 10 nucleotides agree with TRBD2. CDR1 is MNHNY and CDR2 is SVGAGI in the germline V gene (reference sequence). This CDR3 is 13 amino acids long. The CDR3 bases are TGTGCCAGCAGATACCCGGGACTAGCGAGTATATTCTTC. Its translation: CASRYPGLASIFF.

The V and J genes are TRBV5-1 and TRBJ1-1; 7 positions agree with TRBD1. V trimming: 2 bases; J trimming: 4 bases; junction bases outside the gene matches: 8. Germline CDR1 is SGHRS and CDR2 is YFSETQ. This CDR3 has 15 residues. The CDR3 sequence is CASSFSSAGGTEAFF. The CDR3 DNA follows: TGCGCCAGCAGCTTTTCGTCAGCAGGGGGCACTGAAGCTTTCTTT.

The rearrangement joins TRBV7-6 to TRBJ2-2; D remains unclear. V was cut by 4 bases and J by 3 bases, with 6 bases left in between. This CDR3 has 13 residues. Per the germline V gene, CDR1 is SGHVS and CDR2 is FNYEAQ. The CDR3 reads CASSSVYTGELFF. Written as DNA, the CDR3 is TGTGCCAGCAGCTCCGTATACACCGGGGAGCTGTTTTTT.

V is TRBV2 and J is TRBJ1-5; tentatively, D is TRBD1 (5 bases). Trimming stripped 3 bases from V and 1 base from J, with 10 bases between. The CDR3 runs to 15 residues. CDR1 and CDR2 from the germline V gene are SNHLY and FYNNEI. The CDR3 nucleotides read TGTGCCAGCAGTGACCGCCGGGACAGCAATCAGCCCCAGCATTTT. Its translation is CASSDRRDSNQPQHF.

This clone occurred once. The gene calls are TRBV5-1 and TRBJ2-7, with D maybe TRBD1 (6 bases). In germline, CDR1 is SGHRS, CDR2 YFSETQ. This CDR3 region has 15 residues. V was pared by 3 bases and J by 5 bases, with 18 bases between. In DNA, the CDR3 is TGCGCCAGCAGCTGGCCTACAGGGATGAGTAACGAGCAGTACTTC. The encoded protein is CASSWPTGMSNEQYF.